These 10 T cell receptor beta chains were sequenced from one sample in a study of blood T cells in healthy people across ages. Then a second PCR, running about 7 to 11 cycles, was carried out with a sample-barcoded 5' primer and a J-beta primer mix. TCRdb redid the calling of the 5' RACE reads with MiXCR, one entry per CDR3 protein. The data show around 790,000 distinct CDR3 sequences, under 45% seen once. Sequenced input: blood. All receptors derive from a man aged 55 to 70 in good health.

The chain recombines TRBV24-1 with TRBJ1-3, with D unclear. Germline V gives CDR1 KGHDR, CDR2 SFDVKD. This CDR3 contains 17 residues. Trimming shortened V by 0 bases and J by 4 bases, and 15 bases separated the two germline ends. CDR3 region: CATSDLTGHKRGNTIYF. CDR3 coding DNA: TGTGCCACCAGTGATTTGACCGGTCATAAGAGAGGAAACACCATATATTTT.

This chain joins TRBV7-2 and TRBJ2-5; 10 positions agree with TRBD2. This CDR3 is 18 amino acids long. V lost 5 bases and J lost 0; bases outside the gene matches: 12. CDR1 is SGHTA and CDR2 is FQGNSA in the germline V gene. As DNA, the CDR3 is TGTGCCAGCAGCCCCTTATTTGGAGCGGGGGGGCACCAAGAGACCCAGTACTTC. Translation gives CASSPLFGAGGHQETQYF.

This clonotype was picked up a small number of times. The chain has TRBV6-2 or TRBV6-3 and TRBJ2-7; the D gene is possibly TRBD2 (6 bases). CDR1 MNHEY and CDR2 SVGEGT come from the germline V gene. The CDR3 contains 12 residues. V was pared by 6 bases and J by 8 bases, with 14 bases between. CDR3 loop: CASSTFGSQQYF. As DNA, the CDR3 is TGTGCCAGCAGCACTTTCGGGAGTCAGCAGTACTTC.

The chain couples TRBV6-5 to TRBJ1-2; 8 bases agree with TRBD1. CDR3 length equals 15 residues. The germline gives CDR1 MNHEY, CDR2 SVGAGI. With 2 bases clipped from V and 4 bases from J, the junction kept 6 bases outside the gene matches. CDR3 region: CASSYRQGMFYGYTF. The CDR3 coding sequence is TGTGCCAGCAGTTACCGACAGGGGATGTTCTATGGCTACACCTTC.

This clonotype has only a few counts. The genes are TRBV6-2 or TRBV6-3 and TRBJ1-2; D is possibly TRBD1 (6 bases). Per germline, CDR1 MNHEY and CDR2 SVGEGT. The CDR3 contains 13 residues. Trimming removed 0 bases from V and 8 bases from J, with 10 bases in between. This CDR3 reads CASSYSAGVGYTF. The CDR3 region has the DNA TGTGCCAGCAGTTACTCGGCAGGGGTCGGCTACACCTTC.

V is TRBV6-2 or TRBV6-3 and J is TRBJ1-5; D unresolved. Germline CDR1 and CDR2: MNHEY and SVGEGT. The CDR3 has 12 residues. Trimming cost V 6 bases and J 4 bases, with 7 bases left between them. The CDR3 loop is CASREMNQPQHF. The CDR3 DNA sequence: TGTGCCAGCAGAGAAATGAATCAGCCCCAGCATTTT.

This chain joins TRBV2 and TRBJ2-5, with TRBD2 as a possible D gene (5 bases). The J call may be mistaken, given a closer DNA end match to TRBJ2-1. Germline V CDR1 and CDR2: SNHLY, FYNNEI. CDR3 length: 15 amino acids. CDR3 sequence (DNA): TGTGCCAGCAGTGAAGCAGTCGGGAACCAAGAGACCCAGTTCTTC. Amino acid sequence: CASSEAVGNQETQFF.

This clonotype appeared a single time. The V and J genes are TRBV7-9 and TRBJ1-2; D unclear. This CDR3 is 14 amino acids long. Germline lookup yields CDR1 SEHNR and CDR2 FQNEAQ (reference sequence). CDR3 nucleotide sequence: TGTACCGGCAGCCCCCAGGCAGTGCTAAATGGCTACACCTTC. As protein: CTGSPQAVLNGYTF.

V is TRBV3-1 and J is TRBJ2-5, with TRBD2 as a possible D gene (5 bases). The assigned J gene may be wrong: the sequence end matches TRBJ2-7 better. Germline CDR1 and CDR2: LGHDT and YNNKEL (reference sequence). The CDR3 spans 13 residues. CDR3 nucleotides: TGTGCCACCGCACAAGGTATCCGGGGCGAGCAGTACTTC. It codes for CATAQGIRGEQYF.

This clonotype turned up a few times. The rearrangement links TRBV20-1 to TRBJ2-7; D might be TRBD1 (6 bases). Per the germline V gene, CDR1 is DFQATT and CDR2 is SNEGSKA (reference sequence). V lost 3 bases, J lost 3 bases, and 12 bases lay in between. The CDR3 extends over 13 amino acids. The CDR3 region is CSASRPGDYEQYF. For the CDR3, the DNA is TGCAGTGCTAGCAGGCCAGGGGACTACGAGCAGTACTTC.